These 10 T cell receptor beta chains were all obtained from the same sample, sequenced in a study of post-analysis software for immune sequencing data. Carried by the TCR beta cDNA libraries were unique molecular identifiers. Using its own MiXCR run on the PCR reads, TCRdb lists one record per CDR3 protein. The table records approximately 630,000 distinct CDR3 sequences, about 60% of them present only once. Their recognized antigens are unknown. General study results and limits: Among a few TRBV segments more frequent in patients than controls were TRBV5-6, TRBV5-1 and TRBV20-1.

The sample taken for sequencing was blood. The source of these receptors is a girl aged 2 to 9 with multiple sclerosis.

The J gene is TRBJ1-1, the V gene TRBV9, with unresolved D. The length of the CDR3 is 14 residues. Germline V gene lookup returns CDR1 SGDLS and CDR2 YYNGEE. The V and J ends lost 2 bases and 1 base respectively, with 9 bases between them. The CDR3 protein is CASSVHSGNTEAFF. The CDR3 nucleotides are TGTGCCAGCAGCGTTCATTCCGGGAACACTGAAGCTTTCTTT.

The V gene is TRBV4-2, the J gene TRBJ2-1, with 7 bases lining up with TRBD2. CDR1 and CDR2 from the germline V gene are LGHNA and YNFKEQ. CDR3 length equals 17 residues. V was pared by 0 bases and J by 0 bases, with 5 bases of the junction left unmatched. The CDR3 spells CASSQEDGEGSYNEQFF. In nucleotides, the CDR3 is TGTGCCAGCAGCCAAGAGGACGGGGAGGGCTCCTACAATGAGCAGTTCTTC.

The chain carries TRBV10-3 and TRBJ2-3; 11 bases are a match to TRBD1. After removal of 4 bases from V and 4 bases from J, the junction contained 4 bases not matched to a gene. This CDR3 has 15 residues. Germline lookup yields CDR1 ENHRY and CDR2 SYGVKD. DNA for the CDR3: TGTGCCATCAGTGTTGGACAGGGGGCCGCAGATACGCAGTATTTT. Protein sequence: CAISVGQGAADTQYF.

This clonotype was detected only once. The chain carries TRBV5-8 and TRBJ2-3, with a weak D call TRBD2 (6 bases). The germline CDR1 and CDR2 sequences are SGHTS and YDEGEE. Trimming left V 0 bases short and J 4 bases short, with 12 bases between. The CDR3 runs 15 residues. CDR3 residues: CASSLVGPGADTQYF. CDR3 in DNA: TGTGCCAGCAGCTTGGTGGGGCCGGGGGCAGATACGCAGTATTTT.

J is TRBJ2-1 and V is TRBV14, with D unclear. Per the germline V gene, CDR1 is SGHDN and CDR2 is FVKESK. V was clipped by 0 bases and J by 3 bases, with 3 bases between them. The CDR3 contains 13 residues. CDR3 amino acids: CASSQEFYNEQFF. Here the CDR3 DNA reads TGTGCCAGCAGCCAAGAGTTCTACAATGAGCAGTTCTTC.

The chain is built from TRBV7-2 and TRBJ2-3, with 8 nucleotides matching TRBD2. The junction had 7 bases not matched to a gene; V was cut back by 2 bases and J by 6 bases. CDR1 is SGHTA, CDR2 FQGNSA, per germline. This CDR3 has 15 amino acids. The CDR3 reads CASSLSPSGSDTQYF. Here the CDR3 DNA reads TGTGCCAGCAGCTTAAGCCCTAGCGGGTCCGATACGCAGTATTTT.

The V call is TRBV10-3, the J call TRBJ2-5; 9 bases agree with TRBD2. The J call may be mistaken, given a closer DNA end match to TRBJ2-4. Germline values: CDR1 ENHRY, CDR2 SYGVKD. The CDR3 sequence is 18 residues long. The CDR3 here is CAISEQVREGLDKNIQYF. As DNA, the CDR3 is TGTGCCATCAGTGAGCAGGTGCGGGAGGGCCTCGACAAAAACATTCAGTACTTC.

This clonotype has a handful of counts. A junction end diverges from the germline sequence, so it may reflect a read error. The chain links TRBV5-1 to TRBJ2-5; 11 bases match TRBD1. The germline V gene encodes CDR1 SGHRS and CDR2 YFSETQ. This CDR3 has 15 amino acids. CDR3 loop: CASSSGTGGQETQYF. The CDR3 nucleotides are TGTGCCAGCAGCTCCGGGACAGGGGGCCAAGAGACCCAGTACTTC.

V usage is TRBV6-1 and J usage is TRBJ2-7; 9 positions agree with TRBD2. The junction had 8 bases not matched to a gene; V was cut back by 6 bases and J by 5 bases. This CDR3 spans 14 amino acids. Germline assignment: CDR1 MNHNS and CDR2 SASEGT. The chain's CDR3 is CASSELGLAHEQYF. The CDR3 region has the DNA TGTGCCAGCAGCGAACTGGGACTAGCCCACGAGCAGTACTTC.

The chain employs TRBV6-4 and TRBJ1-1; D gene uncertain. Germline lookup yields CDR1 MRHNA and CDR2 SNTAGT. This CDR3 spans 13 amino acids. The V end lost 6 bases, the J end lost 0 bases, and 8 bases lay between the germline ends. The CDR3 is CASSVDMNTEAFF. CDR3 coding DNA: TGTGCCAGCAGCGTAGACATGAACACTGAAGCTTTCTTT.